A single sample gave rise to the 15 T cell receptor beta chains below, sequenced in a study of T cell repertoires in cytomegalovirus infection (dated by TCRdb to about 2019). Data came from an Illumina HiSeq 1500. The raw public reads went through TCRdb reprocessing: fastp at Q25, MiXCR clone calling, in-frame beta chains kept. For every CDR3 protein sequence, its rows merge into one entry that carries the most common genes and DNA. The sample yields hundreds of thousands of distinct CDR3 sequences; approximately 31% were counted once. The biggest ten clones account for approximately 14% of the sample. Sequenced input: PBMCs. The receptors stem from a human donor in good health (CMV status not recorded). Some clones in this sample may be carry-over from other donors' samples.

This clonotype has only a few counts. The genes are TRBV12-3 or TRBV12-4 and TRBJ1-3; D is unclear. The germline V and J ends were trimmed by 7 bases and 3 bases, with 10 bases remaining between them. The CDR3 sequence is 13 residues long. The CDR3 is CASTSLVGNTIYF. CDR3 sequence (DNA): TGTGCCAGCACCTCTTTAGTTGGAAACACCATATATTTT.

The rearrangement joins TRBV11-2 to TRBJ1-4; D perhaps matches TRBD1 (5 bases). Trimming took off 3 bases at V and 8 bases at J, with 13 bases between the two ends. Germline V CDR1 and CDR2: SGHAT, FQNNGV. The CDR3 runs to 14 residues. CDR3 DNA sequence: TGTGCCAGCAGCTTCGACAGAATTTCGGAAAAACTGTTTTTT. It is translated as CASSFDRISEKLFF.

This clonotype occurred many times. The J gene is TRBJ2-2, the V gene TRBV12-3 or TRBV12-4; either TRBD1 or TRBD2 may fit D (6 bases each). There are 18 residues in the CDR3. Trimming removed 1 base at V and 1 base at J, with 16 bases between. CDR3 sequence reads: CASSLVPGALQNTGELFF. DNA for the CDR3: TGTGCCAGCAGTTTAGTCCCGGGGGCCTTACAGAACACCGGGGAGCTGTTTTTT.

The table lists this clonotype with a few counts. This chain uses TRBV29-1 with TRBJ1-2, with D possibly TRBD1 on 5 matching bases. Germline values: CDR1 SQVTM, CDR2 ANQGSEA. This CDR3 contains 12 residues. Trimming pared 2 bases from V and 8 bases from J, leaving 12 bases between. The CDR3 bases are TGCAGCGTTGAAAGGGGAAGTGAGGGCTACACCTTC. This codes for CSVERGSEGYTF.

The CDR3 spells CASSLIGRGLRQPQHF. The CDR3 region has the DNA TGTGCCAGCAGTTTAATCGGGAGGGGCCTCAGGCAGCCCCAGCATTTT. V and J are TRBV28 and TRBJ1-5; perhaps TRBD1 as D (5 bases). V was clipped by 2 bases and J by 7 bases, with 18 bases between them. The V gene's germline CDR1 is MDHEN and CDR2 SYDVKM. CDR3 length equals 16 residues.

This clonotype was seen ten or more times. The chain carries TRBV7-2 and TRBJ2-7; 7 bases fit TRBD1. The CDR3 loop spans 15 amino acids. J was trimmed by 3 bases and V by 0 bases; bases with no gene match: 5. The germline V gene has CDR1 SGHTA and CDR2 FQGNSA. The CDR3 DNA reads TGTGCCAGCAGCTTAGCCCCGGGACAGCGCTACGAGCAGTACTTC. Its translation is CASSLAPGQRYEQYF.

The gene calls are TRBV2 and TRBJ1-6; D remains unclear. V lost 4 bases and J 5 bases, leaving 3 bases between the germline ends. The CDR3 contains 12 residues. Germline V gene lookup returns CDR1 SNHLY and CDR2 FYNNEI. CDR3 bases: TGTGCCAGCAGTGGAGATAATTCACCCCTCCACTTT. The encoded protein is CASSGDNSPLHF.

The chain carries TRBV5-6 and TRBJ2-1; TRBD2 matches at 7 bases. The CDR3 spans 17 residues. J lost 4 bases, V lost 5 bases, and 15 bases had no gene match. Germline CDR1 reads SGHDT; CDR2 reads YYEEEE. This CDR3 reads CASSHLVGGNEYNEQFF. The CDR3 nucleotides read TGTGCCAGCAGTCACCTCGTCGGGGGGAACGAGTACAATGAGCAGTTCTTC.

In this sample, this clonotype turned up once. V is TRBV18 and J is TRBJ1-2; no firm D call. Germline V CDR1 and CDR2: KGHSH, LQKENI. The V and J ends lost 6 bases and 2 bases respectively, with 16 bases between them. The CDR3 is made up of 15 amino acids. The CDR3 coding sequence is TGTGCCAGCTCTCCCCAGAAGGAGAAAAACTATGGCTACACCTTC. It translates to CASSPQKEKNYGYTF.

This clonotype was found a few times. This rearrangement joins TRBV12-3 or TRBV12-4 to TRBJ1-6; D unresolved. Trimming left V 3 bases short and J 10 bases short, with 19 bases between. CDR3 length: 16 amino acids. CDR3 in amino acids: CASSFRTIEPGSPLHF. In DNA, the CDR3 is TGTGCCAGCAGTTTTAGGACGATAGAACCGGGGTCACCCCTCCACTTT.

In this sample, this clonotype turned up a few times. The chain recombines TRBV12-3 or TRBV12-4 with TRBJ2-1; 8 nucleotides align to TRBD1. CDR3 size: 14 residues. J lost 9 bases, V lost 2 bases, and 6 bases had no gene match. CDR3 sequence reads: CASSLTGGIGEQFF. In DNA, the CDR3 is TGTGCCAGCAGTTTAACAGGGGGTATAGGTGAGCAGTTCTTC.

This clonotype was observed once. The V and J genes are TRBV18 and TRBJ2-7; D assignment may be TRBD1 or TRBD2 (5 bases each). Germline CDR1 is KGHSH and CDR2 is LQKENI. Trimming took 4 bases from V and 7 from J, leaving 14 bases between them. The CDR3 totals 13 residues. The CDR3: CASSRGNAGEQYF. In DNA, the CDR3 is TGTGCCAGCTCACGGGGGAACGCCGGGGAGCAGTACTTC.

Of note for this clonotype: Since a much larger clone is just one base distant, this may be a read error. The chain recombines TRBV12-3 or TRBV12-4 with TRBJ1-4, with TRBD1 identical over 10 bases. After removal of 3 bases from V and 8 bases from J, the junction contained 3 bases not matched to a gene. The CDR3 has 14 residues. The CDR3 reads CASSFGTGVEKLFF. The DNA of the CDR3 is TGTGCCAGCAGTTTTGGGACAGGGGTCGAAAAACTGTTTTTT.

As regards this clonotype: A much bigger clone sits one base away, suggesting this may be a read error. This chain joins TRBV20-1 and TRBJ1-1; no reliable D call. Trimming removed 1 base at V and 0 bases at J, with 9 bases between. The CDR3 is 14 residues long. The germline CDR1 and CDR2 sequences are DFQATT and SNEGSKA (reference sequence). The CDR3 DNA reads TGCAGTGCTAGAGTTGGGCAGGTGAACACTGAAGCTTTCTTT. Encoded protein: CSARVGQVNTEAFF.

This rearrangement joins TRBV28 to TRBJ2-1; TRBD1 matches at 9 bases. The germline CDR1 and CDR2 sequences are MDHEN and SYDVKM. J lost 13 bases, V lost 5 bases, and 6 bases had no gene match. The length of the CDR3 is 12 residues. DNA of the CDR3: TGTGCCAGCAGTCTTCTGGGACAGGGACAGTTCTTC. It encodes CASSLLGQGQFF.